These T cell receptor beta chains were read from a single sample in a study of blood T cell repertoires in COVID-19. Assay: immunoSEQ multiplex PCR; the TCRdb copy retains only in-frame clones and omits some. The sample lists about 120,000 clones, around nine tenths occurring once. The sample was peripheral blood. The source of these receptors is a human donor with acute or convalescent COVID-19. The donor label of this sample is uncertain. Both conserved end residues are part of each CDR3. Each record gives: V gene, J gene, D gene, CDR3 protein. A D gene is named only where the DNA matches it firmly.

v_call: TRBV6-1; j_call: TRBJ2-4; d_call: -; cdr3_aa: CASSEVGGAKNIQYF
v_call: TRBV7-2; j_call: TRBJ1-2; d_call: TRBD1; cdr3_aa: CASSFTGGLGRGYTF
v_call: TRBV28; j_call: TRBJ1-1; d_call: TRBD1; cdr3_aa: CASSPRTGASTEAFF
v_call: TRBV7-2; j_call: TRBJ2-5; d_call: -; cdr3_aa: CASSFQGGEETQYF
v_call: TRBV5-1; j_call: TRBJ1-4; d_call: -; cdr3_aa: CASSLVAGPNEKLFF
v_call: TRBV3-1/TRBV3-2; j_call: TRBJ2-5; d_call: -; cdr3_aa: CASSQARGTQYF
v_call: TRBV7-8; j_call: TRBJ2-1; d_call: TRBD2; cdr3_aa: CASILPGLAGVPYNEQFF
v_call: TRBV11-1; j_call: TRBJ1-4; d_call: -; cdr3_aa: CASSLAPLEKLFF
v_call: TRBV18; j_call: TRBJ1-1; d_call: TRBD1; cdr3_aa: CASSPPETGVVAFF
v_call: TRBV19; j_call: TRBJ1-1; d_call: -; cdr3_aa: CASSSRRGNTEAFF
v_call: TRBV11-2; j_call: TRBJ1-6; d_call: -; cdr3_aa: CASSPNYNSPLHF
v_call: TRBV6-5; j_call: TRBJ1-1; d_call: TRBD1; cdr3_aa: CASSYSTKGAGTEAFF
v_call: TRBV27; j_call: TRBJ2-2; d_call: -; cdr3_aa: CASRERVTTGELFF
v_call: TRBV2; j_call: TRBJ1-1; d_call: TRBD1; cdr3_aa: CASSPLQGTEAFF
v_call: TRBV5-1; j_call: TRBJ2-7; d_call: TRBD1; cdr3_aa: CASSLAGTGGYEQYF
v_call: TRBV28; j_call: TRBJ1-2; d_call: TRBD1; cdr3_aa: CASKLDRGFYGYTF
v_call: TRBV6-6; j_call: TRBJ1-1; d_call: -; cdr3_aa: CASGGQLNTEAFF
v_call: TRBV15; j_call: TRBJ2-7; d_call: TRBD1; cdr3_aa: CATSRAPGQGAYEQYF
v_call: TRBV6-2/TRBV6-3; j_call: TRBJ2-5; d_call: TRBD1; cdr3_aa: CASSSTGPETQYF
v_call: TRBV11-1; j_call: TRBJ1-2; d_call: TRBD1; cdr3_aa: CASSYWTGESGYTF
v_call: TRBV5-1; j_call: TRBJ2-3; d_call: TRBD2; cdr3_aa: CASSLGLAGEDTQYF
v_call: TRBV6-2/TRBV6-3; j_call: TRBJ2-7; d_call: TRBD1; cdr3_aa: CASSSGQGAGEQYF
v_call: TRBV5-1; j_call: TRBJ2-2; d_call: TRBD1; cdr3_aa: CASSRRGQGAAGELFF
v_call: TRBV10-3; j_call: TRBJ2-5; d_call: TRBD2; cdr3_aa: CAISRTSARQETQYF